Here is one T cell receptor beta chain with its context. Its antigen remains unknown. This entry comes from a study of CD4+ T cells in melanoma. Study conclusions and caveats: CD8+ T cell, macrophage and B cell function reportedly correlated with neoantigen-specific CD4+ T cells. In melanoma, neoantigen-specific CD4+ T cells reportedly differed in differentiation state.

TCRdb's table, derived via immunoSEQ multiplex PCR, lists solely in-frame clones and lacks some. The table records about 11,000 clones, roughly two thirds of them present only once. The CDR3 has 13 amino acids. Losses at the gene ends were 4 bases for V and 3 bases for J; bases not matched to a gene: 2. CDR1 and CDR2 (germline): MNHNS, SASEGT. The sequence derives from a human donor with melanoma. The J gene is TRBJ1-1, the V gene TRBV6-1; 7 nucleotides align to TRBD1. The sequenced material came from cells from a culture (not recorded whether cultured in vitro). The CDR3 protein is CASSGQGYTEAFF. Written as DNA, the CDR3 is TGTGCCAGCAGTGGACAGGGATACACTGAAGCTTTCTTT.